The rows below give T cell receptor beta chains drawn from one sample of a study of shared clonotypes between healthy human individuals. Only in-frame clones appear in the TCRdb table, and some are missing; sequencing was by immunoSEQ multiplex PCR. The data hold 490,000 or so clones, with around 80% observed a single time. The sample was PBMCs. These receptors came from a woman between 35 and 50 years old in good health. Some clones in this sample may be carry-over from other donors' samples. Each CDR3 is given with its conserved first and last residue. A D gene is named only where the DNA matches it firmly. Expanded clones are given a class, and other clones once, few, many or no size at all.

V gene: TRBV7-2
D gene: .
clone size: .
J gene: TRBJ2-5
CDR3 DNA: TGTGCCAGCAAGAGCCAAGAGACCCAGTACTTC
CDR3 protein: CASKSQETQYF

V gene: TRBV4-1
D gene: TRBD1
clone size: .
J gene: TRBJ1-5
CDR3 DNA: TGCGCCAGCAGCCAAAACAGGGGGCAGAATCAGCCCCAGCATTTT
CDR3 protein: CASSQNRGQNQPQHF

V gene: TRBV25-1
D gene: .
clone size: .
J gene: TRBJ2-1
CDR3 DNA: TGTGCCAGCAGTGAACACCCGGGACGTAGGCAGTTCTTC
CDR3 protein: CASSEHPGRRQFF

V gene: TRBV9
D gene: .
clone size: .
J gene: TRBJ2-6
CDR3 DNA: TGTGCCAGCAGCCCCCGGTCTGGGGCCAACGTCCTGACTTTC
CDR3 protein: CASSPRSGANVLTF

V gene: TRBV2
D gene: .
clone size: once
J gene: TRBJ2-5
CDR3 DNA: TGTGCCAGCAGAAACAGGGTCGGGGAGACCCAGTACTTC
CDR3 protein: CASRNRVGETQYF

V gene: TRBV13
D gene: .
clone size: .
J gene: TRBJ2-2
CDR3 DNA: TGTGCCAGCAGCTTACAGGGGAGGACCGGGGAGCTGTTTTTT
CDR3 protein: CASSLQGRTGELFF

V gene: TRBV30
D gene: TRBD1
clone size: .
J gene: TRBJ2-4
CDR3 DNA: TGTGCCTGGACCATTGGGACAGGGGGCAGGGACATTCAGTACTTC
CDR3 protein: CAWTIGTGGRDIQYF

V gene: TRBV6-1
D gene: TRBD2
clone size: once
J gene: TRBJ2-5
CDR3 DNA: TGTGCCAGCAGTGAGACCGGGACTAGGGGAGAAGAGACCCAGTACTTC
CDR3 protein: CASSETGTRGEETQYF

V gene: TRBV28
D gene: .
clone size: .
J gene: TRBJ1-2
CDR3 DNA: TGTGCCAGCAGACCCCCTACGACACAGGTTTACTATGGCTACACCTTC
CDR3 protein: CASRPPTTQVYYGYTF

V gene: TRBV19
D gene: TRBD1
clone size: .
J gene: TRBJ2-7
CDR3 DNA: TGTGCCAGCAAAAGGGGTGGGGACAGATCCTACGAGCAGTACTTC
CDR3 protein: CASKRGGDRSYEQYF

V gene: TRBV28
D gene: .
clone size: once
J gene: TRBJ1-2
CDR3 DNA: TGTGCCAGCAGTTTCCCAGGGACCTATGGCTACACCTTC
CDR3 protein: CASSFPGTYGYTF

V gene: TRBV7-6
D gene: TRBD2
clone size: once
J gene: TRBJ2-3
CDR3 DNA: TGTGCCAGCAGCTTAGCTGGACTAGCGAGCACAGATACGCAGTATTTT
CDR3 protein: CASSLAGLASTDTQYF

V gene: TRBV6-1
D gene: TRBD1
clone size: .
J gene: TRBJ1-5
CDR3 DNA: TGTGCCAGCAGCGAAGACAGGGTAAATCAGCCCCAGCATTTT
CDR3 protein: CASSEDRVNQPQHF

V gene: TRBV20-1
D gene: .
clone size: .
J gene: TRBJ1-2
CDR3 DNA: TGCAGTGCTAGTCCAGGGCGCGGCTACACCTTC
CDR3 protein: CSASPGRGYTF

V gene: TRBV28
D gene: TRBD1
clone size: .
J gene: TRBJ2-7
CDR3 DNA: TGTGCCAGCAGTCTAACCGGGACAGCCTACGAGCAGTACTTC
CDR3 protein: CASSLTGTAYEQYF

V gene: TRBV11-2
D gene: TRBD1
clone size: .
J gene: TRBJ1-1
CDR3 DNA: TGTGCCAGCAGCTTAGGACAGGGAAGGGGTAAAGCTTTCTTT
CDR3 protein: CASSLGQGRGKAFF

V gene: TRBV18
D gene: .
clone size: .
J gene: TRBJ2-3
CDR3 DNA: TGTGCCAGCTCCCTTCGCACAGATACGCAGTATTTT
CDR3 protein: CASSLRTDTQYF